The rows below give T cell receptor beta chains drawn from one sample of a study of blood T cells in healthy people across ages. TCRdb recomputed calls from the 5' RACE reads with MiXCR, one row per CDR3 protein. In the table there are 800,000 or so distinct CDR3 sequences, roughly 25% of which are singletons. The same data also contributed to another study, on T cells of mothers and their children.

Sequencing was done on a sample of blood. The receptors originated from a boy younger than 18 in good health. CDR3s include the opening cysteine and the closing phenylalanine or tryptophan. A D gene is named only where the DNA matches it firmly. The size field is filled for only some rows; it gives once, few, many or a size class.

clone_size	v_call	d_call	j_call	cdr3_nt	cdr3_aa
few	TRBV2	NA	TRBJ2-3	TGTGCCAGCAGTGAGGCAGGGCAGGCCTCGGGTACGCAGTATTTT	CASSEAGQASGTQYF
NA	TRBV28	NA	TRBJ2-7	TGTGCCAGCAGCACAACCGGGACTTCTATTTACGAGCAGTACTTC	CASSTTGTSIYEQYF
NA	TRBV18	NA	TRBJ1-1	TGTGCCAGCTCACCACGGATAGGGAGGGTGGACACTGAAGCTTTCTTT	CASSPRIGRVDTEAFF
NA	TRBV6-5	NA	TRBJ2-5	TGTGCCAGCAGTTACTCCTGGGGGCGGGAAGAGACCCAGTACTTC	CASSYSWGREETQYF
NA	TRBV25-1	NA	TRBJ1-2	TGTGCCAGCAGTGTTGGACTACCCTATGGCTACACCTTC	CASSVGLPYGYTF
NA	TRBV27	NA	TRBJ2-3	TGTGCCAGCAGTTTATCGAGGCTATTCACAGATACGCAGTATTTT	CASSLSRLFTDTQYF
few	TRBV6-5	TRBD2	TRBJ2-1	TGTGCCAGCCGGGGACTAGAAAATTACAATGAGCAGTTCTTC	CASRGLENYNEQFF
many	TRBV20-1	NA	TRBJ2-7	TGCAGTGCTGGGGCAGGACCCTACGAGCAGTACTTC	CSAGAGPYEQYF
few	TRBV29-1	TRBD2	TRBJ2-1	TGCAGCGTTGATGGCCTTCTAGCGGGGGAAAATGAGCAGTTCTTC	CSVDGLLAGENEQFF
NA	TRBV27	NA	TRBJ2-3	TGTGCCAGCAGCTTAGTGGATGCAGATACGCAGTATTTT	CASSLVDADTQYF
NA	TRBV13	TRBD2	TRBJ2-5	TGTGCCAGCAGCTTACGACTAGCGGGAGTATCCGAGACCCAGTACTTC	CASSLRLAGVSETQYF
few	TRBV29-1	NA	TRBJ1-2	TGCAGCGTTGAAGTCGACTATGGCTACACCTTC	CSVEVDYGYTF
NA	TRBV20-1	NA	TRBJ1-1	TGCAGTGCCACTCCAAACCGGGGCGCCCTGAACACTGAAGCTTTCTTT	CSATPNRGALNTEAFF
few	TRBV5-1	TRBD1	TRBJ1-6	TGCGCCAGCAGCTCAGACAGGGTTTCCTATAATTCACCCCTCCACTTT	CASSSDRVSYNSPLHF
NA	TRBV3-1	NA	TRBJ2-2	TGTGCCAGCAGTGACAGGCTCACCTTGGCCGGGGAGCTGTTTTTT	CASSDRLTLAGELFF
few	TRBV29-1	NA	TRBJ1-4	TGCAGCGTCCAAGACGGGATATATGAAAAACTGTTTTTT	CSVQDGIYEKLFF
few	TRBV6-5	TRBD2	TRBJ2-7	TGTGCCAGCAGTTACGGTCAAGCGGGAGTGGGCGAGCAGTACTTC	CASSYGQAGVGEQYF
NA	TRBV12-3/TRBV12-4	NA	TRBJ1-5	TGTGCCAGCAGTTGGGGCCCTCGGCAGCCCCAGCATTTT	CASSWGPRQPQHF
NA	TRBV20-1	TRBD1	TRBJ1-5	TGCGGTGCTAGGCCTGTGACAGGGGGCAATCAGCCCCAGCATTTT	CGARPVTGGNQPQHF
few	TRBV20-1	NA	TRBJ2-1	TGCAGTGCTTCCCCAGGGGATGAGCAGTTCTTC	CSASPGDEQFF
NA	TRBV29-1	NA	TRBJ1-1	TGCAGCGTAGAGGCGGGGACGGCCGCGACTGAAGCTTTCTTT	CSVEAGTAATEAFF
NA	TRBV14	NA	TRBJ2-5	TGTGCCAGCAGCCCCCAGGATCTTGGGACCCAGTACTTC	CASSPQDLGTQYF
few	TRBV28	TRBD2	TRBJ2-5	TGTGCCAGCAGCCCCTCGGTCGGGGGGGCCTGGGAGACCCAGTACTTC	CASSPSVGGAWETQYF